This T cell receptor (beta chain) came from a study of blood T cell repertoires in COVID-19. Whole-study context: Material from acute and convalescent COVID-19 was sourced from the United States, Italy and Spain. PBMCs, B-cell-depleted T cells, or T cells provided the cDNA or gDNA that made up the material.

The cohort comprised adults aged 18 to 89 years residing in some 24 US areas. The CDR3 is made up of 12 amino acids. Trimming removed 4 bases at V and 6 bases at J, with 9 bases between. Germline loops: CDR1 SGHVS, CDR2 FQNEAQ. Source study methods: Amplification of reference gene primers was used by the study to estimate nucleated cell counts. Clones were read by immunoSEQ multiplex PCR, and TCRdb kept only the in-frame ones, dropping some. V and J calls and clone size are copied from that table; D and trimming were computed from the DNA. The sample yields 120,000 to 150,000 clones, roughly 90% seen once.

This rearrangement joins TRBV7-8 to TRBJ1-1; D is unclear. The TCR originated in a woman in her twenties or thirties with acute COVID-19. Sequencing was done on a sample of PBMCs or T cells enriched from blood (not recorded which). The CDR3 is CASSSQRAEAFF. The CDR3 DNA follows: TGTGCCAGCAGCTCCCAGCGCGCTGAAGCTTTCTTT.